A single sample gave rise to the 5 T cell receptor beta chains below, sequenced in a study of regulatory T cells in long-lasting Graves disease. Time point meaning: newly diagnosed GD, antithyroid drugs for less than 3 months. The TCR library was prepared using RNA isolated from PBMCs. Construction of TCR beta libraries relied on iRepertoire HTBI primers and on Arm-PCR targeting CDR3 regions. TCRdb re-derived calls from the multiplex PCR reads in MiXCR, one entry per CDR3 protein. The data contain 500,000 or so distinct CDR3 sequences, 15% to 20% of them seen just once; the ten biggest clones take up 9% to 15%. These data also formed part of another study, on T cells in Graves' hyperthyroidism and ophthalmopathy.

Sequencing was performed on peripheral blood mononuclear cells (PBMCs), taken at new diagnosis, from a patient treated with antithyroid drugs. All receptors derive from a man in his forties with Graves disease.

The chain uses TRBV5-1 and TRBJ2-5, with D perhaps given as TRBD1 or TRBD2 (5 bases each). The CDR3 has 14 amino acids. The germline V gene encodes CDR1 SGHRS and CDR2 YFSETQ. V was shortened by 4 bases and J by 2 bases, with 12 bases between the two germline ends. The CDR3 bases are TGCGCCAGCAGCAAGGGGACGGGTCAAGAGACCCAGTACTTC. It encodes CASSKGTGQETQYF.

In DNA form, the CDR3 reads TGTGCCAGCAGTTCCCCCGGGGGGATCTTGTCCGGGGAGCTGTTTTTT. Translating it yields CASSSPGGILSGELFF. The chain recombines TRBV12-3 or TRBV12-4 with TRBJ2-2; TRBD2 matches at 7 bases. This CDR3 is 16 amino acids long. After removal of 4 bases from V and 6 bases from J, the junction contained 11 bases not matched to a gene.

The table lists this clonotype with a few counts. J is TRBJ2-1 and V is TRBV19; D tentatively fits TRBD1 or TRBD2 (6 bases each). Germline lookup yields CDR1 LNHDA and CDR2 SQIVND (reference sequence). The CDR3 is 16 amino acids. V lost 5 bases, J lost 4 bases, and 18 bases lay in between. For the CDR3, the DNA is TGTGCCAGTAGTCCGTCGGGGGCTAGTTCATACAATGAGCAGTTCTTC. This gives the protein CASSPSGASSYNEQFF.

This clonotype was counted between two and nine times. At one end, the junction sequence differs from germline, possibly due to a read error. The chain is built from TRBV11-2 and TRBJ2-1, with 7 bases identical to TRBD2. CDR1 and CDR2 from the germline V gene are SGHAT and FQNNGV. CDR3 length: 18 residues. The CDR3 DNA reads TGTGCCAGCGGCTTGCAGACGGATATTTGGCGGGAGAACAATGAGCAGTTCTTC. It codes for CASGLQTDIWRENNEQFF.

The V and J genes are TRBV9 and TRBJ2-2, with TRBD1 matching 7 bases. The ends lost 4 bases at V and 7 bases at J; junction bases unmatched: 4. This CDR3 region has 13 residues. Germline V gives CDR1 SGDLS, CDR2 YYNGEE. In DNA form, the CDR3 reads TGTGCCAGCAGCTACAGGGGCGGCGGGGAGCTGTTTTTT. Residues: CASSYRGGGELFF.